What follows is one TCR beta chain and its context. The antigen it recognizes is unknown. Within one base of it there is no much larger clone, and no base qualities were kept. This entry comes from a study of blood T cell repertoires in COVID-19 (dated by TCRdb to the early 2020s). Turning to the overall study: Collaborator samples came from the United States, Italy and Spain and covered acute and convalescent phases of COVID-19. Samples came from the ongoing ImmuneRACE study (first 160 participants) plus 1,254 subjects from 6 global collaborators. The prospective study material was composed of cDNA or gDNA derived from T cells, B-cell-depleted T cells, or PBMCs. Where HLA class I and class II types were available, the types were taken from metadata supplied by the sample provider, not from assay-based typing. The sample metadata nearly always contained a de-identified subject ID, COVID-19 status, age in years and sex. Deeply sampled blood TCRbeta repertoires from subjects exposed to, actively infected with, or recovered from COVID-19 were included in the dataset. The repertoires were released in a freely available public database meant as a resource for research on the immune response to SARS-CoV-2.

What the research found in general, with its limitations: How much clinical and demographic metadata was included differed by source and by participant, and the metadata was provided uncurated.

Via the germline V gene (reference sequence), CDR1 is LNHDA and CDR2 SQIVND. From the cysteine up to the phenylalanine, the CDR3 has a length of 14 residues. Of all the DNA, just the CDR3 is kept, 42 bases in frame from base 1. For this chain, trimming is 9 bases at the V end and 7 bases at the J end, and the number of junction bases without a gene match is 8. TCRbeta CDR3 regions were amplified from genomic DNA by means of the immunoSEQ Assay, a bias-controlled multiplex PCR. Turning to the authors' computational methods: The number of nucleated cells in each sample was estimated by amplification of reference gene primers within the assay. Sequence reads were collapsed and filtered to measure the absolute abundance of every unique TCRbeta CDR3 rearrangement. For each sample, productive Simpson clonality was calculated as the square root of Simpson's diversity index across productive rearrangements. TCRdb took this table from immuneACCESS and kept in-frame rearrangements with V and J called. Such tables lack part of the clones; where checked against another copy, unresolved V genes explain under half of the gap, and the rest is unexplained. V, J and clone size are taken as reported in that table, and D and trimming were inferred from the DNA itself. This sample is represented by about 120,000 clones; about 89% of them were singletons. The top ten hold approximately 19% of the sample.

Collaborating institutions collected whole blood in K2EDTA tubes following their own protocols. For TCRbeta analysis, collaborators shipped samples in one of three forms: frozen whole blood, isolated PBMCs, or DNA extracted from either of those sample types. The TCR sequence derives from a human donor with acute or convalescent COVID-19. The donor label of this sample is uncertain. This sequence uses TRBV19 and TRBJ1-4; TRBD1 agrees with 10 junctional bases. The sample taken for sequencing was peripheral blood. The CDR3 protein sequence reads: CASRKTGGGEKLFF. At the DNA level, the sequence is TGTGCCAGCAGGAAGACAGGGGGCGGTGAAAAACTGTTTTTT.